This T cell receptor beta chain comes out of a study of T-cell memory formation after mild COVID-19. Overall study context: Among the donors, TCR clusters were largely specific to each donor.

5'RACE, which relied on constant-segment primers, yielded TCR alpha and TCR beta cDNA libraries carrying sample barcodes and UMIs. TCRdb recomputed calls from the 5' RACE reads with MiXCR, one row per CDR3 protein. Altogether 280,000 or so distinct CDR3 sequences are present, roughly 8.2% being singletons, with the ten largest covering 22%. Germline loops: CDR1 KGHSH, CDR2 LQKENI. The CDR3 totals 12 residues. Findings and caveats of the study: CD4+ contracting clones were found mainly in CM and EM, and CD8+ ones in EMRA. A subset of responding clones appeared in pre-infection memory, suggesting cross-reactive memory joined.

A word on this clonotype: Its specificity is not known. Sequence at one end of the junction differs from germline and may be a read error.

The sequence came from a young man who had mild COVID-19 (a few samples of this study predate the infection). Cell type and time point are not known. The V gene is TRBV18, the J gene TRBJ2-7; D remains unclear. Sample: PBMCs or a T cell subset sorted from them (not recorded which). The CDR3 sequence: CASSLIPYEQYF. CDR3 coding DNA: TGTGCCAGCTCCCTAATCCCCTATGAGCAGTACTTC.